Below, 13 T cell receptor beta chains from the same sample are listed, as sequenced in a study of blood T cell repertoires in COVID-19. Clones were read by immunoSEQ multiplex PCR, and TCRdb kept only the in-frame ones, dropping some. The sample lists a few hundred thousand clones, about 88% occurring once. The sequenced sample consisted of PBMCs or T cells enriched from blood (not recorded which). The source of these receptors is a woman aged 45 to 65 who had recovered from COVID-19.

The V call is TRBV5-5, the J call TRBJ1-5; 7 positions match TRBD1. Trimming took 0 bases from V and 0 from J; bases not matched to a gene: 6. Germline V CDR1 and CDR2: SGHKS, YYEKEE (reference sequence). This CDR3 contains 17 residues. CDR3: CASSLAMQGGSNQPQHF. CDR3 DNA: TGTGCCAGCAGCTTGGCCATGCAGGGGGGTAGCAATCAGCCCCAGCATTTT.

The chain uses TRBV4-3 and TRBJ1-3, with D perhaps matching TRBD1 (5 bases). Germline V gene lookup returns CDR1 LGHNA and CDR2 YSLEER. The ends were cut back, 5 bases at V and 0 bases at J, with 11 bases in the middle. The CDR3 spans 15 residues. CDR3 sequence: CASSADSSSGNTIYF. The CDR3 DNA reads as TGCGCCAGCAGCGCAGACAGCAGCTCTGGAAACACCATATATTTT.

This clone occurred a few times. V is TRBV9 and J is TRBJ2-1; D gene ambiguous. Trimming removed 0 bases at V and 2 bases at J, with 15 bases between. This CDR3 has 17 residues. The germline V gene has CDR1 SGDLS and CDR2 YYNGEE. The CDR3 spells CASSVAAFSSPYNEQFF. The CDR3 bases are TGTGCCAGCAGCGTAGCCGCCTTCTCGAGCCCCTACAATGAGCAGTTCTTC.

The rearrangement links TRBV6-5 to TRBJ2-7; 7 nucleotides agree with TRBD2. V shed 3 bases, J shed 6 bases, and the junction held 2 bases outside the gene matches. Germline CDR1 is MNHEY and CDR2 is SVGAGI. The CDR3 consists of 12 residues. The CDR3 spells CASSYTGGEQYF. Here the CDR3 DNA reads TGTGCCAGCAGTTATACGGGGGGCGAGCAGTACTTC.

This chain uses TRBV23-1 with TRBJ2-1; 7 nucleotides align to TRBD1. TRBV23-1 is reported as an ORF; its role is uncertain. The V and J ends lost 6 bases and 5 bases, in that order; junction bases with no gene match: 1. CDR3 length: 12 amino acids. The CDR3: CASRTGNNEQFF. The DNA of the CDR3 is TGCGCCAGCAGGACAGGGAACAATGAGCAGTTCTTC.

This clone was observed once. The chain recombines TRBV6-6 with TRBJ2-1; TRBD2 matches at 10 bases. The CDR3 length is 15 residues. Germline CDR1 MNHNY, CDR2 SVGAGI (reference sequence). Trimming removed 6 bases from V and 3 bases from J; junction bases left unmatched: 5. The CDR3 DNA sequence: TGTGCCAGCAGCCTGACTAGCGGGCTCTACAATGAGCAGTTCTTC. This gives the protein CASSLTSGLYNEQFF.

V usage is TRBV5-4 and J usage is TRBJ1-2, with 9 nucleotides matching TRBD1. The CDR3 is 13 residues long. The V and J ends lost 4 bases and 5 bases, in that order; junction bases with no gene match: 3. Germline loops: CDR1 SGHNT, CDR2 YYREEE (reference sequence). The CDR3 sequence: CASSRDRGYGYTF. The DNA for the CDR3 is TGTGCCAGCAGCCGCGACAGGGGGTATGGCTACACCTTC.

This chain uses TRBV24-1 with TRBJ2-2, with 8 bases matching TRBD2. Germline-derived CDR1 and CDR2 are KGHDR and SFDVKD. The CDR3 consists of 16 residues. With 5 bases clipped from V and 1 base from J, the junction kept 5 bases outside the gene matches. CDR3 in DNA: TGTGCCACCAGTGGCCCGGGACTAGGGAACACCGGGGAGCTGTTTTTT. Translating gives CATSGPGLGNTGELFF.

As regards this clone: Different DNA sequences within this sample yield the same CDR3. The CDR3 region has the DNA TGTGCCAGCAGCGTTGTTAGCGGGCGGAACACCGGGGAGCTGTTTTTT. Translation gives CASSVVSGRNTGELFF. This chain uses TRBV9 with TRBJ2-2; 7 bases line up with TRBD2. Germline V CDR1 and CDR2: SGDLS, YYNGEE. The CDR3 runs to 16 residues. Unmatched junction bases numbered 5, after V lost 2 bases and J lost 1 base.

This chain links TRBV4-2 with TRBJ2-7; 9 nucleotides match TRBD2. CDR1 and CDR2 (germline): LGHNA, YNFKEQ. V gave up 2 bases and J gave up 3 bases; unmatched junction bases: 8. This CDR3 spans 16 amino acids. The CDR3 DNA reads TGTGCCAGCAGCCAAAACCCGGCTAGCGGGATCTACGAGCAGTACTTC. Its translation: CASSQNPASGIYEQYF.

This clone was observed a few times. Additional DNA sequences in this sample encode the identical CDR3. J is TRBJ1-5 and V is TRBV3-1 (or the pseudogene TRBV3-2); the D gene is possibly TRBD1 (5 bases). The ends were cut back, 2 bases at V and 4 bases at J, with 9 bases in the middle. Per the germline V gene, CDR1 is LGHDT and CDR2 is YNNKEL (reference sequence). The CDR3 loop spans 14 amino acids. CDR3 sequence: CASSQREGNQPQHF. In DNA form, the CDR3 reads TGTGCCAGCAGCCAAAGGGAGGGGAATCAGCCCCAGCATTTT.

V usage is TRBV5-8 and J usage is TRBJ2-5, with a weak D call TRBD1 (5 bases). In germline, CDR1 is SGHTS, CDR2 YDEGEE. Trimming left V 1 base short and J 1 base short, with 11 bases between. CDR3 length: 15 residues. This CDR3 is CASSLRQSIQETQYF. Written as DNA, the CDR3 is TGTGCCAGCAGCTTGAGACAGTCGATCCAAGAGACCCAGTACTTC.

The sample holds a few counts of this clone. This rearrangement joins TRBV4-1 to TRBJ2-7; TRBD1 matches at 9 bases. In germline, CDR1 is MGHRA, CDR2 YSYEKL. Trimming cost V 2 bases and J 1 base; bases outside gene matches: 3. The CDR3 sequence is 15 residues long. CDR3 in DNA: TGCGCCAGCAGCCAAACAGGGGGCGTATCCTACGAGCAGTACTTC. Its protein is CASSQTGGVSYEQYF.